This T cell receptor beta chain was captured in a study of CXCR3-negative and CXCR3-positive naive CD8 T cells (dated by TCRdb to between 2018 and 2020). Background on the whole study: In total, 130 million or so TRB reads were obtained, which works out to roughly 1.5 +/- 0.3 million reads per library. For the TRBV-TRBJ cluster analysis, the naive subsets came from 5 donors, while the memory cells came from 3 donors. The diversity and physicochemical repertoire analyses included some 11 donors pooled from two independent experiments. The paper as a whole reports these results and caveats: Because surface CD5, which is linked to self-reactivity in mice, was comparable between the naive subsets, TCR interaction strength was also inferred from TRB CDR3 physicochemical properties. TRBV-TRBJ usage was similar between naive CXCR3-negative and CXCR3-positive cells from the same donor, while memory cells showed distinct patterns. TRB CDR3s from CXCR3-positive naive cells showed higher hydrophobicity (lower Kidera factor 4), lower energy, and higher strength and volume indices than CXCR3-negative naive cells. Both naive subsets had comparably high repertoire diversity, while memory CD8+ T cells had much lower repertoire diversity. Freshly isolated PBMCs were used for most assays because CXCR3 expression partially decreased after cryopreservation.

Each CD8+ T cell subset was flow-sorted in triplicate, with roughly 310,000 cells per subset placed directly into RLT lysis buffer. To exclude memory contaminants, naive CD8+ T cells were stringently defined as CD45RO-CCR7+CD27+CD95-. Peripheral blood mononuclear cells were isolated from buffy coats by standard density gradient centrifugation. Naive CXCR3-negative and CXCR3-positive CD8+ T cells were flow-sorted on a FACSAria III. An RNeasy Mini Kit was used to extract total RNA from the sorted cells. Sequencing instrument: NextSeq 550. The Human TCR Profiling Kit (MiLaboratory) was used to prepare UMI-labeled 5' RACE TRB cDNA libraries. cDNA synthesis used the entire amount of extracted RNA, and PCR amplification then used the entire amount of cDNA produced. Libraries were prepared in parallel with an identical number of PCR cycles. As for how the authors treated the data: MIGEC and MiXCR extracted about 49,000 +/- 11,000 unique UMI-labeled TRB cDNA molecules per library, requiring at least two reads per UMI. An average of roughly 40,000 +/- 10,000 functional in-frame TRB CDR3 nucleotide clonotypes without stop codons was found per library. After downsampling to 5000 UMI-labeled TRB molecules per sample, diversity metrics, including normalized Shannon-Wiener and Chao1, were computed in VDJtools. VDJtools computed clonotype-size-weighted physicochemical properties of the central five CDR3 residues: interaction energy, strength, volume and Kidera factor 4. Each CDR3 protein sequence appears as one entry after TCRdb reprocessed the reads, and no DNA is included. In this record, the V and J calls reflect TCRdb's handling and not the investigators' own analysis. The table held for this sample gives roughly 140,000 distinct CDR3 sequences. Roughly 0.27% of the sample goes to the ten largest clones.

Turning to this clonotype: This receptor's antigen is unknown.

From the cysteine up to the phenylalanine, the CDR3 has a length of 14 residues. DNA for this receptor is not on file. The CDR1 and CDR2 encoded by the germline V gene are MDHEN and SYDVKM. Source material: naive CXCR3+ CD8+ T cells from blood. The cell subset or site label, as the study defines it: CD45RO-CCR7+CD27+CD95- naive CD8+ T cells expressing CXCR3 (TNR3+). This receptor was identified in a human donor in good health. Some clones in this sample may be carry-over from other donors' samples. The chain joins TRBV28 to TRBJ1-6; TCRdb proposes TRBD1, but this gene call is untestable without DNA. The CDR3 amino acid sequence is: CASSLMGENSPLHF.